Each of the 22 T cell receptor beta chains below was sequenced from the same sample in a study of blood T cell repertoires in COVID-19. Profiled with immunoSEQ multiplex PCR; TCRdb holds only in-frame clones, not every one. The sample shows a few hundred thousand clones, roughly 84% of them seen only once. Sequencing was done on a sample of peripheral blood. Receptors originate from a man aged 40-50 years with acute or convalescent COVID-19.

V and J are TRBV10-3 and TRBJ1-2, with TRBD1 matching 10 bases. Trimming at V came to 7 bases and at J to 3 bases, leaving 8 bases not matched to a gene. CDR1 is ENHRY, CDR2 SYGVKD, per germline. This CDR3 spans 15 amino acids. As DNA, the CDR3 is TGTGCCATCAACACCGGGACAGGGGAAGACTATGGCTACACCTTC. Translation gives CAINTGTGEDYGYTF.

The DNA for the CDR3 is TGTGCCAGCAGCTTGGCGGGGAGGACAGGGATTGAAGCTTTCTTT. Translating gives CASSLAGRTGIEAFF. This rearrangement joins TRBV5-6 to TRBJ1-1; 8 nucleotides match TRBD1. Per germline, CDR1 SGHDT and CDR2 YYEEEE. This CDR3 has 15 residues. V trimming: 0 bases; J trimming: 7 bases; junction bases outside the gene matches: 8.

In this sample, this clone turned up a few times. The chain carries TRBV6-1 and TRBJ1-5, with D unclear. The CDR3 is made up of 13 amino acids. Per germline, CDR1 MNHNS and CDR2 SASEGT. Trimming cost V 1 base and J 4 bases, with 5 bases left between them. The CDR3 here is CASSEGQNQPQHF. Written as DNA, the CDR3 is TGTGCCAGCAGTGAAGGGCAGAATCAGCCCCAGCATTTT.

The CDR3 region has the DNA TGTGCCAGCAGCTTGAAAACGCCTAATTCTTATGGCTACACCTTC. It encodes CASSLKTPNSYGYTF. This chain joins TRBV5-4 and TRBJ1-2, with D uncertain. Germline CDR1 reads SGHNT; CDR2 reads YYREEE (reference sequence). CDR3 size: 15 residues. Trimming cost V 1 base and J 5 bases, with 15 bases left between them.

The chain has TRBV11-2 and TRBJ2-1, with D unclear. Per the germline V gene, CDR1 is SGHAT and CDR2 is FQNNGV. Trimming left V 2 bases short and J 0 bases short, with 5 bases between. The CDR3 covers 14 residues. The CDR3 loop is CASSLPSSYNEQFF. The CDR3, as DNA: TGTGCCAGCAGCTTACCTAGCTCCTACAATGAGCAGTTCTTC.

This clone occurred once. The chain links TRBV7-2 to TRBJ2-7; 9 bases agree with TRBD2. The CDR3 is 15 amino acids. Germline values: CDR1 SGHTA, CDR2 FQGNSA. The ends lost 2 bases at V and 6 bases at J; junction bases unmatched: 8. The CDR3 region has the DNA TGTGCCAGCAGCTTAAACTTGGCGGGGGGGAGCGAGCAGTACTTC. It yields the protein CASSLNLAGGSEQYF. The entire variable domain, with the rest obtained from reference TRBV7-2 and TRBJ2-7, is as follows: GAGVSQSPSNKVTEKGKDVELRCDPISGHTALYWYRQSLGQGLEFLIYFQGNSAPDKSGLPSDRFSAERTGGSVSTLTIQRTQQEDSAVYLCASSLNLAGGSEQYFGPGTRLTVT.

CDR3 DNA sequence: TGTGCCAGCAGTTTACAGAGCAATCAGCCCCAGCATTTT. Protein sequence: CASSLQSNQPQHF. The chain is built from TRBV6-2 or TRBV6-3 and TRBJ1-5; D is ambiguous. Trimming cost V 4 bases and J 1 base, with 5 bases left between them. Looked up from germline, CDR1 is MNHEY and CDR2 is SVGEGT. The CDR3 has 13 amino acids.

Only one count was recorded for this clone. CDR3 DNA sequence: TGTGCCAGCAGTTTATCGGGTCTTTACAATGAGCAGTTCTTC. Translated, it gives CASSLSGLYNEQFF. The chain recombines TRBV28 with TRBJ2-1; D ambiguous. V lost 1 base and J 4 bases, leaving 8 bases between the germline ends. Germline V gene lookup returns CDR1 MDHEN and CDR2 SYDVKM. This CDR3 comprises 14 residues.

For this clone: A read error may account for a junction end that differs from germline. The CDR3 nucleotides read TGTGCCAGCAACCAACAGGGGATCAATTCACCCCTCCACTTT. Translation gives CASNQQGINSPLHF. The chain links TRBV3-1 (or the pseudogene TRBV3-2) to TRBJ1-6, with 7 bases fitting TRBD1. The length of the CDR3 is 14 residues. CDR1 and CDR2 from the germline V gene are LGHDT and YNNKEL (reference sequence).

The chain is built from TRBV27 and TRBJ2-7; 9 bases align to TRBD1. The V and J ends lost 2 bases and 4 bases, in that order; junction bases with no gene match: 3. The CDR3 covers 14 residues. Germline CDR1 reads MNHEY; CDR2 reads SMNVEV (reference sequence). The CDR3 here is CASSLGTGRYEQYF. The CDR3 DNA reads TGTGCCAGCAGTTTAGGGACAGGGAGGTACGAGCAGTACTTC.

The chain couples TRBV5-4 to TRBJ1-3, with TRBD1 matching 9 bases. V lost 3 bases, J lost 4 bases, and 11 bases stayed unmatched. The CDR3 consists of 17 residues. Germline-derived CDR1 and CDR2 are SGHNT and YYREEE (reference sequence). CDR3 nucleotides: TGTGCCAGCAGCTCCGGAACGACAGGGGGATCAGGAAACACCATATATTTT. This codes for CASSSGTTGGSGNTIYF.

The J gene is TRBJ2-7, the V gene TRBV9; tentatively, D is TRBD2 (5 bases). The germline V gene has CDR1 SGDLS and CDR2 YYNGEE. V was cut by 2 bases and J by 2 bases, with 14 bases left in between. The CDR3 is 15 amino acids. The CDR3 is CASSVQDSRTYEQYF. In nucleotides, the CDR3 is TGTGCCAGCAGCGTCCAGGACTCCAGAACCTACGAGCAGTACTTC.

The V gene is TRBV6-2 or TRBV6-3, the J gene TRBJ1-4; D perhaps matches TRBD1 (5 bases). The germline V gene has CDR1 MNHEY and CDR2 SVGEGT. Trimming pared 0 bases from V and 1 base from J, leaving 6 bases between. CDR3 length: 15 residues. CDR3 loop: CASSYSRVTNEKLFF. The CDR3 nucleotides read TGTGCCAGCAGTTACTCCAGGGTAACTAATGAAAAACTGTTTTTT.

The chain uses TRBV6-5 and TRBJ1-2; 8 bases agree with TRBD1. The germline gives CDR1 MNHEY, CDR2 SVGAGI. The CDR3 spans 14 residues. Trimming removed 7 bases from V and 9 bases from J; junction bases left unmatched: 13. The CDR3 bases are TGTGCCAGCACCCTTAATGACAGGGGTCGGAGCTACACCTTC. Amino acid sequence: CASTLNDRGRSYTF.

A few counts support this clone. The chain uses TRBV29-1 and TRBJ1-1; D gene ambiguous. V lost 7 bases, J lost 3 bases, and 9 bases lay in between. Germline-derived CDR1 and CDR2 are SQVTM and ANQGSEA. CDR3 length: 11 residues. The CDR3 DNA reads TGCAGCGCTTACAGTGACACTGAAGCTTTCTTT. This translates into CSAYSDTEAFF.

V is TRBV6-1 and J is TRBJ2-1; a possible D gene is TRBD2 (6 bases). Germline loops: CDR1 MNHNS, CDR2 SASEGT. The CDR3 runs 15 residues. Trimming took 2 bases from V and 5 from J, leaving 13 bases between them. CDR3 region: CASSERGGDNNEQFF. For the CDR3, the DNA is TGTGCCAGCAGTGAACGGGGCGGGGATAACAATGAGCAGTTCTTC.

This CDR3 reads CAISSTGAGVTEAFF. For the CDR3, the DNA is TGTGCCATCAGTTCGACAGGGGCAGGAGTCACTGAAGCTTTCTTT. This chain joins TRBV10-3 and TRBJ1-1; 8 bases are a match to TRBD1. CDR3 length equals 15 residues. The germline gives CDR1 ENHRY, CDR2 SYGVKD. V dropped 5 bases and J dropped 4; count of bases not matched to a gene: 9.

CDR3 DNA sequence: TGTGCCAGCAGACTGAAACAGCTCTCTGGAAACACCATATATTTT. This encodes CASRLKQLSGNTIYF. The V gene is TRBV6-5, the J gene TRBJ1-3; D call uncertain. The CDR3 has 15 amino acids. V was trimmed by 6 bases and J by 0 bases, leaving 12 bases between them. The germline CDR1 and CDR2 sequences are MNHEY and SVGAGI.

This clone was seen a handful of times. This chain links TRBV25-1 with TRBJ2-7; D possibly corresponds to TRBD2 (6 bases). CDR1 and CDR2 (germline): MGHDK, SYGVNS. V lost 8 bases and J lost 1, with 9 bases in between. The CDR3 covers 12 residues. DNA of the CDR3: TGTGCCAGCCGGGACTCATCCTACGAGCAGTACTTC. It specifies CASRDSSYEQYF.

This rearrangement joins TRBV18 to TRBJ2-7, with D unclear. Trimming pared 3 bases from V and 2 bases from J, leaving 17 bases between. In germline, CDR1 is KGHSH, CDR2 LQKENI. This CDR3 comprises 16 residues. The CDR3 DNA is TGTGCCAGCTCACCGTTGGGCAGCCTATCCACCTACGAGCAGTACTTC. This gives the protein CASSPLGSLSTYEQYF. Full variable domain (remainder filled in from reference TRBV18 and TRBJ2-7): NAGVMQNPRHLVRRRGQEARLRCSPMKGHSHVYWYRQLPEEGLKFMVYLQKENIIDESGMPKERFSAEFPKEGPSILRIQQVVRGDSAAYFCASSPLGSLSTYEQYFGPGTRLTVT.

This chain connects TRBV6-5 to TRBJ2-2; D is possibly TRBD1 (6 bases). CDR3 length equals 15 residues. Per germline, CDR1 MNHEY and CDR2 SVGAGI. V was pared by 6 bases and J by 3 bases, with 14 bases between. CDR3 amino acids: CASRTQGPDTGELFF. CDR3 coding DNA: TGTGCCAGCAGAACGCAGGGGCCAGACACCGGGGAGCTGTTTTTT.

The CDR3 nucleotides are TGTGCCAGCAGTGATCCACCGAGGTACTATGGCTACACCTTC. Translating it yields CASSDPPRYYGYTF. V gene TRBV2 combines with J gene TRBJ1-2; D uncertain. Germline CDR1 and CDR2: SNHLY and FYNNEI. The CDR3 consists of 14 residues. The germline V and J ends were trimmed by 3 bases and 3 bases, with 11 bases remaining between them. Based on the CDR3 plus reference TRBV2 and TRBJ1-2, the full variable domain is EPEVTQTPSHQVTQMGQEVILRCVPISNHLYFYWYRQILGQKVEFLVSFYNNEISEKSEIFDDQFSVERPDGSNFTLKIRSTKLEDSAMYFCASSDPPRYYGYTFGSGTRLTVV.